Here is one T cell receptor beta chain with its context. Its antigen is still unknown. This sample was taken from a study of human T cells and chemical hapten exposure. Study summary: On the upper back, patch tests were applied with 0.01% DPC and read at 6 days.

Whole-study findings and limits: No shift was seen in TCRs above 1 in 1000 frequency with DPC sensitization. Patch test score showed a positive correlation with PT1 expanded TCR counts.

This CDR3 spans 16 amino acids. Germline V CDR1 and CDR2: ENHRY, SYGVKD. V was trimmed by 0 bases and J by 3 bases, leaving 12 bases between them. Unique molecular identifiers were attached to individual cDNA molecules within the library. One entry per CDR3 protein, called by TCRdb with MiXCR from the RACE reads. The sample includes approximately 180,000 distinct CDR3 sequences, under 35% of them seen just once. As to time point: pre-sensitization, week 0. Indicated treatment: therapeutic diphenylcyclopropenone sensitization with weekly scalp DPC. The V and J genes are TRBV10-3 and TRBJ2-1; D is perhaps TRBD2 (6 bases). The sample in question was whole blood, obtained in connection with sensitization to the hapten diphenylcyclopropenone (DPC). The clonotype comes from a woman aged 25 to 39 with alopecia areata. Some clones in this sample may be carry-over from other donors' samples. The CDR3 nucleotides read TGTGCCATCAGTGAGTCTGTGATAGCGGACTACAATGAGCAGTTCTTC. Protein: CAISESVIADYNEQFF.